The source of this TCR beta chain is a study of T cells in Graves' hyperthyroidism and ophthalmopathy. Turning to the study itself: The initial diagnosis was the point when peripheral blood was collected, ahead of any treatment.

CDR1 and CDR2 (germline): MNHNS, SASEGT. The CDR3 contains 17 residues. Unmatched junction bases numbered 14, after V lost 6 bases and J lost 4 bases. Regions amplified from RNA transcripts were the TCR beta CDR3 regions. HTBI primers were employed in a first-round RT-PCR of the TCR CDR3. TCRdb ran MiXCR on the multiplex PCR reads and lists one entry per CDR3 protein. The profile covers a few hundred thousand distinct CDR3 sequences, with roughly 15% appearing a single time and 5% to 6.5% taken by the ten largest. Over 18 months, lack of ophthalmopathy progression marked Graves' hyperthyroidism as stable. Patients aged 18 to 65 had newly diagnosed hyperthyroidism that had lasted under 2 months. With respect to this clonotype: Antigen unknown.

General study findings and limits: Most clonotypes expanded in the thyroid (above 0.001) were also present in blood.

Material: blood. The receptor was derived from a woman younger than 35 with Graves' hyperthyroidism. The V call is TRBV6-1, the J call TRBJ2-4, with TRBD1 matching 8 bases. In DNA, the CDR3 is TGTGCCAGCAGAGAAATTCCGGACAGGGCGACAAAAAACATTCAGTACTTC. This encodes CASREIPDRATKNIQYF.